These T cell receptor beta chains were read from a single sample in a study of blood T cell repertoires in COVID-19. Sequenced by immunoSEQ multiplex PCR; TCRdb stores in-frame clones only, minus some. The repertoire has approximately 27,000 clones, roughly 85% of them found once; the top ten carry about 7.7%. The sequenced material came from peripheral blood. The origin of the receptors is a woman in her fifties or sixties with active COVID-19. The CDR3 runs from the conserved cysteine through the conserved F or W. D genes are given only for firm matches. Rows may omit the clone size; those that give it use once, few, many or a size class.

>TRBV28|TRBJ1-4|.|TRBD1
TGTGCCAGCAGTCAACAGACAGGGTCCAATGAAAAACTGTTTTTT
CASSQQTGSNEKLFF
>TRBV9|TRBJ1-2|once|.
TGTGCCAGCAGCGGGTCAGGGTCGAGCTATGGCTACACCTTC
CASSGSGSSYGYTF
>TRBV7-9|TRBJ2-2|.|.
TGTGCCAGCAGCTTAGAGGGGCCCCCGCACGGGGAGCTGTTTTTT
CASSLEGPPHGELFF
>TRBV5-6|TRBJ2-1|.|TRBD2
TGTGCCAGCAGCTTGTCGGGACTAGCGGTTGGGAATGAGCAGTTCTTC
CASSLSGLAVGNEQFF
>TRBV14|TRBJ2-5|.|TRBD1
TGTGCCAGCAGCCGCCACCGGGACAGGGGGCAAGAGACCCAGTACTTC
CASSRHRDRGQETQYF
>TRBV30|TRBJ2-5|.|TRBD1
TGTGCCTGGAATGACAGGGGTTGGGAGACCCAGTACTTC
CAWNDRGWETQYF
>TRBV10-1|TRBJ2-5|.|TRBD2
TGCGCCAGCAGTGAGGGCAATAGCGGGTTGGAGACCCAGTACTTC
CASSEGNSGLETQYF
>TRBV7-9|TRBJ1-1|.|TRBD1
TGTGCCAGCAGCCCTACAGGGGAAGGCGGGACTGAAGCTTTCTTT
CASSPTGEGGTEAFF
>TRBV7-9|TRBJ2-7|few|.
TGTGCCAGCAGCGCCGGGGTGTACGAGCAGTACTTC
CASSAGVYEQYF
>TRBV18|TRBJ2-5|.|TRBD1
TGTGCCAGCTCACTGGGAAACACAGGGGCCCCAATTGAGACCCAGTACTTC
CASSLGNTGAPIETQYF
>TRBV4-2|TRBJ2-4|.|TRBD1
TGTGCCAGCAGCCCAACCCACGGACAGGCCAACTTTGACAGAGCCAAAAACATTCAGTACTTC
CASSPTHGQANFDRAKNIQYF
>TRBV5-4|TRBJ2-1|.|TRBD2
TGTGCCAGCAGTGGGGGACTAGGCTCATACAATGAGCAGTTCTTC
CASSGGLGSYNEQFF
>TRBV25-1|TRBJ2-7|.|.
TGTGCCAGCAGTGAGCACAACGAGCAGTACTTC
CASSEHNEQYF
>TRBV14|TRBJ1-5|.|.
TGTGCCAGCAGCCAAGGAGGAGGGGAGGGCAATCAGCCCCAGCATTTT
CASSQGGGEGNQPQHF
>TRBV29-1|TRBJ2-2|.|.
TGCAGCGTTGACTTGGGCAAGTCATACACCGGGGAGCTGTTTTTT
CSVDLGKSYTGELFF
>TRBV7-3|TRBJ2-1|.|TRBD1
TGTGCCAGCAGCTTGGCGACAGGGGTCTACAATGAGCAGTTCTTC
CASSLATGVYNEQFF
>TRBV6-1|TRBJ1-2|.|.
TGTGCCAGCAGTGAATACTGGGAGGGAGCTAACTATGGCTACACCTTC
CASSEYWEGANYGYTF
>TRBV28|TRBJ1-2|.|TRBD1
TGTGCCAGCACCAATCGACAGGGGGCGCGAACCTTC
CASTNRQGARTF
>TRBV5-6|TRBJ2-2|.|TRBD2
TGTGCCAGCAGCCTGGGACTAGCGGGAGACGTCATCGGGGAGCTGTTTTTT
CASSLGLAGDVIGELFF
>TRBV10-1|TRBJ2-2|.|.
TGCGCCAGCAGTGAGTCTTCGACGGACAGGGAGCTGTTTTTT
CASSESSTDRELFF
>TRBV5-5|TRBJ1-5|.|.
TGTGCCAGCAGCTTGGGACAGCTCCTCAATCAGCCCCAGCATTTT
CASSLGQLLNQPQHF
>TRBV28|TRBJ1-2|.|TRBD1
TGTGCCAGCAGACCATCCGGGACAGGCGACTATGGCTACACCTTC
CASRPSGTGDYGYTF
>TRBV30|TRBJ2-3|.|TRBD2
TGTGCCTGGAGTAGCGGGGATTTCGCAGATACGCAGTATTTT
CAWSSGDFADTQYF
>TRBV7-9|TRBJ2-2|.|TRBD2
TGTGCCAGCAGCCCTGCCGCCACAGGACTAGCGGGCACCGGGGAGCTGTTTTTT
CASSPAATGLAGTGELFF
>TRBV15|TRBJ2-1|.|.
TGTGCCACCAGCAGAGATTTCGCCTACAATGAGCAGTTCTTC
CATSRDFAYNEQFF
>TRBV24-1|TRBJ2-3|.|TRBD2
TGTGCCACCAGTGAGCCGGAGCGGGGACGCACAGATACGCAGTATTTT
CATSEPERGRTDTQYF
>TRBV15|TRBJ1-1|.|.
TGTGCCACCAGCAGAGATAGGACGGGAGTCGCGAACACTGAAGCTTTCTTT
CATSRDRTGVANTEAFF
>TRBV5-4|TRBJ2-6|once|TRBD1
TGTGCCAGCAGCTTGGACAGGGGGCCCTCTGGGGCCAACGTCCTGACTTTC
CASSLDRGPSGANVLTF
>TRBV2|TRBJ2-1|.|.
TGTGCCAGCATCAACGGGAATACCCACAATGAGCAGTTCTTC
CASINGNTHNEQFF
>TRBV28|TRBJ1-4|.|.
TGTGCCAGCAGTCTACAGCCGAATGAAAAACTGTTTTTT
CASSLQPNEKLFF
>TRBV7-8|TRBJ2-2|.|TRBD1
TGTGCCAGCAGCTTGACCGGGACAGGGCTTTTAGGGGAGCTGTTTTTT
CASSLTGTGLLGELFF
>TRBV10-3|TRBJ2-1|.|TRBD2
TGTGCCATCCAACTCGGGACTAGCGGGACCAATGAGCAGTTCTTC
CAIQLGTSGTNEQFF
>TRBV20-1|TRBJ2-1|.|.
TGCAGTGCTAGTGTATCCGCGAGAGGGTACAATGAGCAGTTCTTC
CSASVSARGYNEQFF
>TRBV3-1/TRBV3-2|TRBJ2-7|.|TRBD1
TGTGCCAGCAGCCAAAGAGAATCAGGGACAGGGAAAAGAGAGCAGTACTTC
CASSQRESGTGKREQYF
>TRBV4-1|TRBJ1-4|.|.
TGCGCCAGCAGCCAAGCGGAGGGATTACTGGAGGAAAAACTGTTTTTT
CASSQAEGLLEEKLFF
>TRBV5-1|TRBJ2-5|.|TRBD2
TGCGCCAGCAGCTTGGCCCGGGCGGGAGGGCAAGAGACCCAGTACTTC
CASSLARAGGQETQYF
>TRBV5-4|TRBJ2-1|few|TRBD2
TGTGCCAGCAGCACGACTAGCTCCTCATACAATGAGCAGTTCTTC
CASSTTSSSYNEQFF
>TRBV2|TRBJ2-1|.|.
TGTGCCAGCAGTGAGGTTCGCGGGCGCACCTACAATGAGCAGTTCTTC
CASSEVRGRTYNEQFF
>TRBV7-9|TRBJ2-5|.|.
TGTGCCAGCAGCTTAGGGGGGCGCGGTCAAGAGACCCAGTACTTC
CASSLGGRGQETQYF
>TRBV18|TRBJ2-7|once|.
TGTGCCAGCTCACCACAGGGGATCTACGAGCAGTACTTC
CASSPQGIYEQYF
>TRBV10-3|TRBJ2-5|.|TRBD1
TGTGCCATCAGCCTAGACAGGGGAAAAGGCGAGACCCAGTACTTC
CAISLDRGKGETQYF
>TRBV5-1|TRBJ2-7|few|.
TGCGCCAGCAGCCCGGACTCCGGGGATACCTACGAGCAGTACTTC
CASSPDSGDTYEQYF
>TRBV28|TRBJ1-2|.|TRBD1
TGTGCCAGCAGTTTCCAAGGACAGGGGAAACATGGCTACACCTTC
CASSFQGQGKHGYTF
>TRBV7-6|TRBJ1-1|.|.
TGTGCCAGCAGCGTAAAGGAGGGGGGGGGCACTGAAGCTTTCTTT
CASSVKEGGGTEAFF
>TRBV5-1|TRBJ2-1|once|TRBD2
TGCGCCAGCAGCCTCACTAGCGGGAGTTCCTACAATGAGCAGTTCTTC
CASSLTSGSSYNEQFF
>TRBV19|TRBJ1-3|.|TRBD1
TGTGCCAGTAGCCCCCGGGACAGACGTTTTCGAAACACCATATATTTT
CASSPRDRRFRNTIYF
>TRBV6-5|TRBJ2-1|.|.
TGTGCCAGCAGTCCCGGGAACAATGAGCAGTTCTTC
CASSPGNNEQFF
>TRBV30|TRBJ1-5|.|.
TGTGCCTGGAGTGTCGCGGGCAATCAGCCCCAGCATTTT
CAWSVAGNQPQHF
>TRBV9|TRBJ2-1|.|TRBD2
TGTGCCAGCAGCTCAAGCGGGAGGAGGTACAATGAGCAGTTCTTC
CASSSSGRRYNEQFF
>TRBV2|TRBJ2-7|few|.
TGTGCCAGCACCGGAGGGCCCGAGCAGTACTTC
CASTGGPEQYF
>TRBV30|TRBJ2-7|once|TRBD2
TGTGCCTGGAGTGGTCTAGCGGGTTTGGGGGAGCAGTACTTC
CAWSGLAGLGEQYF
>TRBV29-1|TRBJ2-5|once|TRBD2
TGCAGCGTTGGGGGACTAGACCAAGAGACCCAGTACTTC
CSVGGLDQETQYF
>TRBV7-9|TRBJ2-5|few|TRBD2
TGTGCCAGCAGCCAGCGGGGCGGGGTGAAAGGGGAGACCCAGTACTTC
CASSQRGGVKGETQYF
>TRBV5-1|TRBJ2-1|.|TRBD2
TGCGCCAGCAGCTGGGGACACTCGCTAGCGGGAGGTGTGAGGTACAATGAGCAGTTCTTC
CASSWGHSLAGGVRYNEQFF
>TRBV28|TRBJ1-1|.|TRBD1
TGTGCCAGCAGTTTGTGGACAGGGATCTTGGGCACTGAAGCTTTCTTT
CASSLWTGILGTEAFF
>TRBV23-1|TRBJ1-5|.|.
TGCGCCAGCAACGGGAAGTTCCCCTTTGCGTGCAATCAGCCCCAGCATTTT
CASNGKFPFACNQPQHF